Listed below are T cell receptor beta chains from one sample, sequenced in a study of PD-1 blockade in classical Hodgkin lymphoma. Using immunoSEQ multiplex PCR, the repertoire was profiled, and TCRdb retains in-frame clones only, with some absent. The profile shows more than 40,000 clones, roughly two thirds of them singletons. Sequenced material: peripheral blood mononuclear cells (PBMCs), taken before the fourth cycle of nivolumab. The receptors here all came from a human donor with classical Hodgkin lymphoma. Both conserved end residues are part of each CDR3. The D gene is left open where the match is weak. Clone size is given for some rows only: seen once, a few or many times, or a class if the clone is expanded.

clone_size j_call v_call d_call cdr3_nt cdr3_aa
. TRBJ2-1 TRBV5-1 . TGCGCCAGCAGGTGGGGGAATGAGCAGTTCTTC CASRWGNEQFF
many TRBJ2-7 TRBV7-6 . TGTGCCAGCAGCTATACTCGGGGGACTGGCGAGCAGTACTTC CASSYTRGTGEQYF
. TRBJ2-7 TRBV7-9 TRBD1 TGTGCCAGCAGTCCCGGGACAGGGACCTTCTACGAGCAGTACTTC CASSPGTGTFYEQYF
. TRBJ2-1 TRBV5-1 TRBD1 TGCGCCAGCAGCCCGCCGCGGGACAGGCACAATGAGCAGTTCTTC CASSPPRDRHNEQFF
. TRBJ1-1 TRBV4-2 . TGTGCCAGCAGCCAAGAAATTGAGGAAACTGAAGCTTTCTTT CASSQEIEETEAFF
. TRBJ2-7 TRBV11-3 . TGTGCCAGCAGCTTAGCCCCCAGGGTGAGGACCTACGAGCAGTACTTC CASSLAPRVRTYEQYF
. TRBJ2-3 TRBV7-3 . TGTGCCAGCAGCTTAATCCCCGGACCCCGGGGCGCAGATACGCAGTATTTT CASSLIPGPRGADTQYF
. TRBJ2-5 TRBV7-2 TRBD1 TGTGCCAGCAGCTCATGGGACAGCGAAGAGACCCAGTACTTC CASSSWDSEETQYF
once TRBJ1-3 TRBV9 . TGTGCCAGCAGCGTAGAGAGCTCTGGAAACACCATATATTTT CASSVESSGNTIYF
. TRBJ2-5 TRBV28 TRBD2 TGTGCCAGCAGTTTTCTAGCGGGGGGGCCAGAGACCCAGTACTTC CASSFLAGGPETQYF
. TRBJ2-2 TRBV5-7 . TGTGCCAGCAGCTTGGTCCAGGGGTTGGTAAACACCGGGGAGCTGTTTTTT CASSLVQGLVNTGELFF
. TRBJ2-1 TRBV7-3 TRBD2 TGTGCCAGCAGTAGCGGGGGAAATAACAATGAGCAGTTCTTC CASSSGGNNNEQFF
. TRBJ2-7 TRBV7-9 . TGTGCCAGCAGCCCCGGACGGAGAGACGAGCAGTACTTC CASSPGRRDEQYF
. TRBJ2-7 TRBV5-4 . TGTGCCAGCAGCTTAAGTGCACTTGGTGAGCAGTACTTC CASSLSALGEQYF
. TRBJ2-1 TRBV7-7 . TGTGCTAGCAGCTTAACCCAGGGATACAATGAGCAGTTCTTC CASSLTQGYNEQFF
. TRBJ1-6 TRBV5-6 TRBD1 TGTGCCAGCAGCCCAGGGACAGTCAATTCACCCCTCCACTTT CASSPGTVNSPLHF
. TRBJ2-3 TRBV25-1 . TGTGCCAGCAGTGAAAGGGGACTGATCCAGTATTTT CASSERGLIQYF
. TRBJ2-3 TRBV11-2 . TGTGCCAGCAGCTTAGATTGGTGGTGGACTACAGATACGCAGTATTTT CASSLDWWWTTDTQYF
. TRBJ2-5 TRBV9 . TGTGCCAGCCTCAGGGTGTCGGGGGGCCACCATAAAGAGACCCAGTACTTC CASLRVSGGHHKETQYF
. TRBJ1-2 TRBV25-1 . TGTGCCAGCAGTGACGGGCAGGGGTTCTATGGCTACACCTTC CASSDGQGFYGYTF
. TRBJ2-5 TRBV7-9 . TGTGCCAGCAGCCCAGGCAGGGGCCAAGAGACCCAGTACTTC CASSPGRGQETQYF
. TRBJ2-7 TRBV11-2 TRBD1 TGTGCCAGCAGCCGATGGGGACAGGTTGCCTACGAGCAGTACTTC CASSRWGQVAYEQYF
. TRBJ2-1 TRBV2 . TGTGCCAGCAGGGGACCCACCCTGTCCCACAATGAGCAGTTCTTC CASRGPTLSHNEQFF
few TRBJ1-2 TRBV28 . TGTGCCAGCAGTTTTCGGCAGGCAGCACGTGGCTACACCTTC CASSFRQAARGYTF
. TRBJ2-3 TRBV5-4 . TGTGCCAGCAGTCGGATCTACACAGATACGCAGTATTTT CASSRIYTDTQYF
medium-sized TRBJ2-3 TRBV6-4 . TGTGCCAGCAGTGATAGGGGGAACCCCACAGATACGCAGTATTTT CASSDRGNPTDTQYF
. TRBJ2-2 TRBV5-1 . TGCGCCAGCAGCTGGCCCCACACCGGGGAGCTGTTTTTT CASSWPHTGELFF
. TRBJ1-2 TRBV7-9 . TGTGCCAGCAGCTTAATGGACTTAGGGGAACAGGGCTACACCTTC CASSLMDLGEQGYTF
. TRBJ1-2 TRBV6-4 TRBD1 TGTGCCAGCAGTGAGGCGCAGGGGGCTAAGGGCTACACCTTC CASSEAQGAKGYTF
. TRBJ2-1 TRBV7-9 . TGTGCCAGCGGACCCGACAGGTTCCACAATGAGCAGTTCTTC CASGPDRFHNEQFF
. TRBJ1-5 TRBV5-1 . TGCGCCAGCAGACTTGACGGCTATAGCAATCAGCCCCAGCATTTT CASRLDGYSNQPQHF
. TRBJ1-4 TRBV28 . TGTGCCAGCAGTTTATCCTATAATGAAAAACTGTTTTTT CASSLSYNEKLFF
. TRBJ2-1 TRBV5-1 TRBD2 TGCGCCAGCAGCCTACTCGGAGGAGGCGGGGGAAATTACAATGAGCAGTTCTTC CASSLLGGGGGNYNEQFF
medium-sized TRBJ2-7 TRBV19 . TGTGCCAGTAGTGGTTCAGCCAGACCCAACTACGAGCAGTACTTC CASSGSARPNYEQYF
. TRBJ1-2 TRBV7-2 TRBD1 TGTGCCAGCAGCCCATATCTGACAGGGGGCGAAAGCTATGGCTACACCTTC CASSPYLTGGESYGYTF
. TRBJ2-1 TRBV10-3 . TGTGCCATCAGTGAGTCAACCGGTAATGAGCAGTTCTTC CAISESTGNEQFF
. TRBJ1-5 TRBV4-2 TRBD1 TGTGCCAGCAGCCAAGACCCCGGGACAGCCTATAGCAATCAGCCCCAGCATTTT CASSQDPGTAYSNQPQHF
. TRBJ1-5 TRBV30 . TGTGCCTGGAGTGTACGGCGCCAGCCCCAGCATTTT CAWSVRRQPQHF
many TRBJ2-5 TRBV11-2 . TGTGCCAGCAGCTTGTCGGGTTTGGATCAGACCCAGTACTTC CASSLSGLDQTQYF
once TRBJ2-7 TRBV11-3 . TGTGCCAGCAGCCCGGAGGCTAGTTTTATCGACGAGCAGTACTTC CASSPEASFIDEQYF
. TRBJ2-5 TRBV29-1 . TGCAGCGTTGGGGAGACCCAGTACTTC CSVGETQYF
. TRBJ1-3 TRBV15 . TGTGCCACCAGCAGAGATTGGGCACCCGGGGACACCATATATTTT CATSRDWAPGDTIYF
. TRBJ1-3 TRBV10-3 . TGTGCCATGACACCTGGGGGAAACACCATATATTTT CAMTPGGNTIYF
few TRBJ1-1 TRBV5-6 . TGTGCCAGCAGCTTGGGTCGAAACACTGAAGCTTTCTTT CASSLGRNTEAFF
. TRBJ2-7 TRBV7-2 TRBD2 TGTGCCAGCAGCTGGCCGACTAGCCCTAGCTCCTACGAGCAGTACTTC CASSWPTSPSSYEQYF
. TRBJ2-3 TRBV7-3 . TGTGCCAGCAGCCCGCTCGGGGGATACACAGATACGCAGTATTTT CASSPLGGYTDTQYF
medium-sized TRBJ2-6 TRBV19 TRBD1 TGTGCCAGTAGTATCGGACAGGGCGCTGGGGCCAACGTCCTGACTTTC CASSIGQGAGANVLTF
. TRBJ2-7 TRBV2 TRBD1 TGTGCCAGCAGTGCCCCCCCGACAGGGATCAACGAGCAGTACTTC CASSAPPTGINEQYF
. TRBJ1-1 TRBV6-6 . TGTGCCAGCAGTTACAAGGGAAAGAACACTGAAGCTTTCTTT CASSYKGKNTEAFF
few TRBJ2-7 TRBV13 TRBD1 TGTGCCAGCAGCTACGGGACAGGGGCCTCCTACGAGCAGTACTTC CASSYGTGASYEQYF